What follows describes a single T cell receptor beta chain. TCRdb itself ran the 5' RACE reads through MiXCR, one entry per CDR3 protein. This sample has roughly 690,000 distinct CDR3 sequences; 21% occur once, and the top ten carry around 4.4%. This specimen belongs to a study of identical twins. Every sampled donor was Caucasian and healthy. These data also featured in a second study, about T cells expressing NK-cell markers. That investigation notes: There were seven HCMV-seropositive donors and one seronegative donor among the eight sequenced.

The sample taken for sequencing was PBMCs. The sequence was collected from a woman younger than 30 in good health.

CDR3 sequence reads: CASSLMPRLETQYF. The CDR3 coding sequence is TGTGCCAGCAGTTTAATGCCCAGGCTGGAGACCCAGTACTTC. V and J are TRBV12-3 or TRBV12-4 and TRBJ2-5; D gene uncertain. Trimming removed 2 bases at V and 5 bases at J, with 12 bases between. This CDR3 spans 14 amino acids.